A selection of T cell receptor beta chains follows, all from one sample in a study of T cell changes during pregnancy in multiple sclerosis. Sequenced by immunoSEQ multiplex PCR; TCRdb stores in-frame clones only, minus some. The sample yields some 97,000 clones, approximately 92% seen once. The sample was peripheral blood, taken after pregnancy. These receptors were taken from a female donor with multiple sclerosis, enrolled in a pregnancy study. The CDR3 runs from the conserved cysteine through the conserved F or W. The order of the fields is clone size, V gene, J gene, D gene, CDR3 DNA, CDR3 protein. The D gene is left open where the match is weak. Clone size, where shown, is once, few, many, or a class for clones that have expanded.

NA	TRBV5-1	TRBJ1-2	NA	TGCGCCAGCAGGCGGGAAGGTCTGGGCTACACCTTC	CASRREGLGYTF
NA	TRBV14	TRBJ1-5	NA	TGTGCCAGCAGCCAAGGTATATATAGCAATCAGCCCCAGCATTTT	CASSQGIYSNQPQHF
NA	TRBV9	TRBJ2-1	TRBD2	TGTGCCAGCAGCGCGACTAGCGGCTACAATGAGCAGTTCTTC	CASSATSGYNEQFF
NA	TRBV6-1	TRBJ2-7	NA	TGTGCCAGCAGTGAACTCAGCGGAGTGTACGAGCAGTACTTC	CASSELSGVYEQYF
once	TRBV7-8	TRBJ1-5	NA	TGTGCCAGCAGCTTAGATAGAAATCAGCCCCAGCATTTT	CASSLDRNQPQHF
NA	TRBV27	TRBJ2-1	NA	TGTGCCAGCAGGGGCGCACCTCAGGGAGGAAGGGCGTACAATGAGCAGTTCTTC	CASRGAPQGGRAYNEQFF
NA	TRBV13	TRBJ1-1	TRBD1	TGTGCCAGCAGATGGACAGGGAACCCCACTGAAGCTTTCTTT	CASRWTGNPTEAFF
NA	TRBV6-5	TRBJ1-2	TRBD1	TGTGCCAGCAGCCTAGGGGGACAGCCTTATGGCTACACCTTC	CASSLGGQPYGYTF
NA	TRBV19	TRBJ2-3	TRBD2	TGTGCCAGTAGAAAACTAGCGGGGGGGCAAGGTACGCAGTATTTT	CASRKLAGGQGTQYF
NA	TRBV9	TRBJ1-2	TRBD1	TGTGCCAGCAGCCCCAGGGACAGAAACTATGGCTACACCTTC	CASSPRDRNYGYTF
NA	TRBV9	TRBJ1-1	NA	TGTGCCAGCAGCGTAGATCCCCTAGGGGCTCTGAACACTGAAGCTTTCTTT	CASSVDPLGALNTEAFF
once	TRBV5-1	TRBJ1-6	NA	TGCGCCAGCAGCCCGACAGGTTCACCCCTCCACTTT	CASSPTGSPLHF
NA	TRBV2	TRBJ2-4	NA	TGTGCCAGCAGTGATCAGGCAGGGATGAACATTCAGTACTTC	CASSDQAGMNIQYF
NA	TRBV7-2	TRBJ2-1	NA	TGTGCCAGCAGCTTAGTAACGGGCCTAAGAGGGGGTGAGCAGTTCTTC	CASSLVTGLRGGEQFF
NA	TRBV6-6	TRBJ1-2	NA	TGTGCCAGCAGCTCAGGGGCCGATGGCTACACCTTC	CASSSGADGYTF
NA	TRBV5-6	TRBJ1-4	NA	TGTGCCAGCAGCTTCGGTCGGACTAATGAAAAACTGTTTTTT	CASSFGRTNEKLFF
NA	TRBV5-4	TRBJ1-3	NA	TGTGCCAGCAGCTTTGCAGGCTCTGGAAACACCATATATTTT	CASSFAGSGNTIYF
NA	TRBV15	TRBJ2-7	NA	TGTGCCACCCGAAGACAGGGAGGAACCTACGAGCAGTACTTC	CATRRQGGTYEQYF
NA	TRBV27	TRBJ2-3	NA	TGTGCCAGCAGTTTATCGTCAGGGCATTCCACAGATACGCAGTATTTT	CASSLSSGHSTDTQYF
NA	TRBV9	TRBJ1-5	NA	TGTGCCAGCAGCGTGCGCAGGTCTAGCAATCAGCCCCAGCATTTT	CASSVRRSSNQPQHF
NA	TRBV11-3	TRBJ2-1	TRBD2	TGTGCCAGCAGCTTATCGCCAGCGGGAGTCTCTGAGCAGTTCTTC	CASSLSPAGVSEQFF
NA	TRBV5-4	TRBJ2-7	TRBD1	TGTGCCAGCAGCCAGCCGGGACAGGCTACCTACGAGCAGTACTTC	CASSQPGQATYEQYF
NA	TRBV7-2	TRBJ2-7	TRBD2	TGTGCCAGCAGGGTAGCGGGCCTTACCTACGAGCAGTACTTC	CASRVAGLTYEQYF
NA	TRBV7-8	TRBJ2-7	NA	TGTGCCAGCAGCTTAGCGACAGTCAGCGAGCAGTACTTC	CASSLATVSEQYF
NA	TRBV2	TRBJ1-4	TRBD1	TGTGCCAGCAGTCTTGACAGGGGTTACAGTGAAAAACTGTTTTTT	CASSLDRGYSEKLFF
NA	TRBV2	TRBJ2-2	TRBD2	TGTGCCAGCCGGCGACTAGCGGGGAACACCGGGGAGCTGTTTTTT	CASRRLAGNTGELFF